This TCR beta chain was identified in a study of T cell responses to AZD1222 COVID-19 vaccine. Concerning this clone itself: Antigen unknown.

Trimming pared 2 bases from V and 0 bases from J, leaving 8 bases between. Germline V CDR1 and CDR2: MNHNS, SASEGT. The CDR3 totals 14 residues. This table comes from immunoSEQ multiplex PCR, and its TCRdb copy is limited to in-frame clones, with some not included. The sample carries under 140,000 clones, 70% to 90% recorded once. Study outcomes and limitations: A reported finding is that nearly half of spike-specific TCRs target unmutated variant regions. Compared with day 0, the breadth and depth of the Spike-specific TCR repertoire rose significantly after two doses of AZD1222. White British ancestry dominated among donors, who included more females, and clonal diversity was possibly underestimated. Spike-wide coverage was observed for vaccine-associated CD4 TCRs, with dominant responses at 160-218 and 743-854.

This sequence joins TRBV6-1 and TRBJ2-7; maybe TRBD1 (6 bases). The starting material was peripheral blood, obtained on day 0 of AZD1222 vaccination. This TCR came from an adult in good health. In DNA, the CDR3 is TGTGCCAGCAGTGAACAGGGGTTCTCCTACGAGCAGTACTTC. This encodes CASSEQGFSYEQYF.